This TCR beta chain originates from a study of blood T cell repertoires in COVID-19. Study-wide background: Sources were T cells, B-cell-depleted T cells, or PBMCs; the material itself was cDNA or gDNA.

Only in-frame clones appear in the TCRdb table, and some are missing; sequencing was by immunoSEQ multiplex PCR. This repertoire shows 200,000 to 250,000 clones, 80% to 90% found once; its top ten account for roughly 14%. Trimming shortened V by 4 bases and J by 4 bases, and 18 bases separated the two germline ends. The CDR3 length is 16 residues. Germline loops: CDR1 SGHRS, CDR2 YFSETQ. The sample taken for sequencing was PBMCs or T cells enriched from blood (not recorded which). The origin of this receptor is a woman aged 45-65 years with acute COVID-19. The V call is TRBV5-1, the J call TRBJ1-3; perhaps TRBD1 as D (5 bases). CDR3 DNA: TGCGCCAGCAGCCTCGGGCCCGGGGGTACCGGAAACACCATATATTTT. Protein: CASSLGPGGTGNTIYF.